Listed here are 20 T cell receptor beta chains from one sample, sequenced in a study of human T cells and chemical hapten exposure. Sample time point: patch test 1, 2 weeks after DPC sensitization. Stated treatment: therapeutic diphenylcyclopropenone sensitization with weekly scalp DPC. One entry per CDR3 protein results from TCRdb running MiXCR on the RACE reads. In the table there are 180,000 or so distinct CDR3 sequences, about 14% of which are singletons. This sample comprised whole blood, obtained in connection with sensitization to the hapten diphenylcyclopropenone (DPC). The receptor source for this set is a woman aged 25 to 39 with alopecia areata. Some clones in this sample may be carry-over from other donors' samples.

The V call is TRBV4-2, the J call TRBJ2-3; TRBD2 aligns across 11 bases. The length of the CDR3 is 16 residues. Trimming at V came to 2 bases and at J to 5 bases, leaving 6 bases not matched to a gene. CDR1 is LGHNA and CDR2 is YNFKEQ in the germline V gene. The DNA of the CDR3 is TGTGCCAGCAGCCAAATCCTAGCGGGGGGCGAAGATACGCAGTATTTT. Protein: CASSQILAGGEDTQYF.

The chain has TRBV3-1 and TRBJ2-5, with 14 nucleotides matching TRBD2. The ends lost 6 bases at V and 4 bases at J; junction bases unmatched: 13. The germline V gene has CDR1 LGHDT and CDR2 YNNKEL (reference sequence). The CDR3 extends over 18 amino acids. The CDR3 is CASSPNIRTSGRRETQYF. The DNA for the CDR3 is TGTGCCAGCAGTCCAAATATAAGGACTAGCGGGAGGAGAGAGACCCAGTACTTC.

This clonotype turned up a few times. The chain links TRBV30 to TRBJ2-7, with D possibly TRBD2 on 5 matching bases. V shed 1 base and J shed 0 bases, with 7 bases lying between them. This CDR3 has 13 residues. Germline CDR1 GTSNPN, CDR2 SVGIG (reference sequence). The CDR3 sequence is CAWSAGVSYEQYF. CDR3 DNA sequence: TGTGCCTGGAGTGCCGGGGTCTCCTACGAGCAGTACTTC.

This clonotype has a handful of counts. The chain has TRBV7-8 and TRBJ2-1; D is ambiguous. CDR1 and CDR2 from the germline V gene are SGHVS and FQNEAQ. The CDR3 is 16 residues long. Trimming shortened V by 1 base and J by 4 bases, and 14 bases separated the two germline ends. The CDR3 loop is CASSLGSRSRYNEQFF. The CDR3 DNA sequence: TGTGCCAGCAGCTTAGGTTCCAGGTCTCGATACAATGAGCAGTTCTTC.

The chain recombines TRBV12-3 or TRBV12-4 with TRBJ1-1; D unclear. Trimming left V 3 bases short and J 3 bases short, with 14 bases between. The CDR3 extends over 15 amino acids. CDR3 protein: CASSFGAGSYTEAFF. The CDR3 DNA reads as TGTGCCAGCAGTTTCGGTGCGGGTAGTTACACTGAAGCTTTCTTT.

V is TRBV9 and J is TRBJ2-2; D is tentatively TRBD1 or TRBD2 (5 bases each). Germline loops: CDR1 SGDLS, CDR2 YYNGEE. This CDR3 region has 16 residues. Trimming took 3 bases from V and 0 from J, leaving 12 bases between them. DNA for the CDR3: TGTGCCAGCAGCGGCAGGGACGGCGCGAACACCGGGGAGCTGTTTTTT. Its protein product is CASSGRDGANTGELFF.

The chain joins TRBV20-1 to TRBJ1-1, with D maybe TRBD1 (6 bases). The germline V gene has CDR1 DFQATT and CDR2 SNEGSKA (reference sequence). Trimming removed 6 bases from V and 0 bases from J, with 11 bases in between. There are 13 residues in the CDR3. CDR3 in DNA: TGCAGTGCGTCGACAGGTATGAACACTGAAGCTTTCTTT. Its translation is CSASTGMNTEAFF.

This chain uses TRBV24-1 with TRBJ2-3, with 7 positions matching TRBD1. This CDR3 spans 13 amino acids. Trimming took 8 bases from V and 1 from J; bases not matched to a gene: 2. Germline V gene data show CDR1 as KGHDR and CDR2 as SFDVKD. CDR3 sequence: CATNGQGTDTQYF. DNA of the CDR3: TGTGCCACCAACGGACAGGGCACAGATACGCAGTATTTT.

At least ten counts were recorded for this clonotype. The chain has TRBV19 and TRBJ1-2; weak D call: TRBD1 (5 bases). The CDR3 has 18 amino acids. CDR1 is LNHDA, CDR2 SQIVND, per germline (reference sequence). V was pared by 4 bases and J by 1 base, with 22 bases between. DNA of the CDR3: TGTGCCAGTAGTACCCGGGACCTCTACGATGGGAGTAACTATGGCTACACCTTC. Amino acids: CASSTRDLYDGSNYGYTF.

This rearrangement joins TRBV4-2 to TRBJ2-5; TRBD2 matches at 8 bases. Germline loops: CDR1 LGHNA, CDR2 YNFKEQ. Germline trimming cut 3 bases from V and 4 bases from J; bases unmatched to any gene: 10. This CDR3 has 16 amino acids. This chain's CDR3 is CASSQTGTSYGETQYF. The CDR3 DNA reads TGTGCCAGCAGCCAGACCGGGACTAGTTATGGAGAGACCCAGTACTTC.

V is TRBV29-1 and J is TRBJ2-3; D may match TRBD1 or TRBD2 (5 bases each). The CDR3 is 21 amino acids. Trimming took 6 bases from V and 5 from J, leaving 39 bases between them. In germline, CDR1 is SQVTM, CDR2 ANQGSEA. The CDR3 bases are TGCAGCGTACGCCCGAGGGTACCAGGGTTCGGGCCAACTTCGAACGGAGATACGCAGTATTTT. It codes for CSVRPRVPGFGPTSNGDTQYF.

The chain couples TRBV21-1 to TRBJ2-2; TRBD1 is the table's D call and was not checked against the DNA. TRBV21-1 is designated a pseudogene. This CDR3 contains 15 residues. CDR3 DNA: TGTGCCAGCAGCAAAGTCAGGGGGAACACCGGGGAGCTGTTTTTT. This sequence encodes CASSKVRGNTGELFF.

This chain links TRBV2 with TRBJ1-2; D unclear. CDR3 length equals 14 residues. Trimming took 4 bases from V and 1 from J, leaving 10 bases between them. CDR1 is SNHLY and CDR2 is FYNNEI in the germline V gene. CDR3: CASSGSSVNYGYTF. Written as DNA, the CDR3 is TGTGCCAGCAGTGGCTCCAGTGTTAACTATGGCTACACCTTC. The whole variable domain, remainder taken from reference TRBV2 and TRBJ1-2, is EPEVTQTPSHQVTQMGQEVILRCVPISNHLYFYWYRQILGQKVEFLVSFYNNEISEKSEIFDDQFSVERPDGSNFTLKIRSTKLEDSAMYFCASSGSSVNYGYTFGSGTRLTVV.

The chain couples TRBV7-2 to TRBJ2-7; the D is unclear. There are 12 residues in the CDR3. With 5 bases removed from V and 3 bases from J, the gap between germline ends came to 8 bases. Per germline, CDR1 SGHTA and CDR2 FQGNSA. As DNA, the CDR3 is TGTGCCAGCAGCCAGACAAGCTACGAGCAGTACTTC. Encoded protein: CASSQTSYEQYF.

A word on this clonotype: Since a much larger clone is just one base distant, this may be a read error. The chain joins TRBV12-3 or TRBV12-4 to TRBJ1-5; TRBD1 matches at 9 bases. J lost 7 bases, V lost 3 bases, and 7 bases had no gene match. The CDR3 covers 15 residues. DNA for the CDR3: TGTGCCAGCAGTTTGGACAGGGGTGGAAAACAGCCCCAGCATTTT. This gives the protein CASSLDRGGKQPQHF.

This clonotype was seen only a few times. V gene TRBV7-9 combines with J gene TRBJ2-1; the match to TRBD2 covers 7 bases. The CDR3 spans 12 residues. The trim removed 4 bases at V and 10 bases at J, leaving 4 bases unmatched. Germline CDR1 reads SEHNR; CDR2 reads FQNEAQ (reference sequence). This CDR3 reads CASSWERGEQFF. DNA for the CDR3: TGTGCCAGCAGCTGGGAGCGGGGAGAGCAGTTCTTC.

This clonotype was recorded at least ten times. V and J are TRBV4-3 and TRBJ2-5; D is perhaps TRBD2 (5 bases). Trimming removed 4 bases at V and 7 bases at J, with 19 bases between. CDR3 length: 15 amino acids. CDR1 is LGHNA and CDR2 is YSLEER in the germline V gene. The CDR3 protein is CASSPRVSGLGTQYF. The CDR3 nucleotides are TGCGCCAGCAGCCCGAGGGTATCTGGGCTGGGGACCCAGTACTTC.

The V and J genes are TRBV7-9 and TRBJ2-3; a weak D match, TRBD2 (6 bases). Germline V gene lookup returns CDR1 SEHNR and CDR2 FQNEAQ (reference sequence). Trimming took 5 bases from V and 2 from J, leaving 14 bases between them. The CDR3 sequence is 15 residues long. The CDR3 protein is CASSPRLDVTDTQYF. CDR3 bases: TGTGCCAGCAGCCCTCGACTAGACGTCACAGATACGCAGTATTTT.

The chain links TRBV6-2 or TRBV6-3 to TRBJ2-1, with D hard to call. Trimming stripped 6 bases from V and 3 bases from J, with 15 bases between. Germline V gene lookup returns CDR1 MNHEY and CDR2 SVGEGT. The CDR3 is made up of 15 amino acids. CDR3 protein: CASRPTPTHYNEQFF. The DNA for the CDR3 is TGTGCCAGCAGGCCGACACCCACCCACTACAATGAGCAGTTCTTC.

The chain links TRBV28 to TRBJ1-2; possible D gene TRBD1, 6 bases. Trimming took 4 bases from V and 2 from J, leaving 14 bases between them. This CDR3 is 15 amino acids long. CDR1 is MDHEN, CDR2 SYDVKM, per germline. As DNA, the CDR3 is TGTGCCAGCAGTTACCCACAGGGAACGAACTATGGCTACACCTTC. Protein sequence: CASSYPQGTNYGYTF.